Presented here are 6 T cell receptor beta chains from one specimen sequenced in a study of glioma-infiltrating T cells. The iRepertoire nested amplicon-rescue multiplex PCR amplified TCR alpha and beta CDR3s from RNA. TCRdb independently ran MiXCR on the multiplex PCR reads; one entry per CDR3 protein. The sample records around 180,000 distinct CDR3 sequences, about 40% being singletons. Specimen: glioma tissue, nonneoplastic brain tissue, or PBMCs (not recorded which). These receptors came from a human donor with low-grade glioma or glioblastoma, undergoing nonglioma brain surgery, or in good health (not recorded which).

As concerns this clonotype: Its ends do not fully match the called genes, so a read error is possible. The J gene is TRBJ1-4, the V gene TRBV19; 8 bases are a match to TRBD1. The CDR3 runs 13 residues. Germline CDR1 is LNHDA and CDR2 is SQIVND (reference sequence). CDR3 in DNA: TGTGCCAGCAGGGGGCCAACTAATGAAAGACTGTTTTTT. Residues: CASRGPTNERLFF.

Note on this clonotype: Relative to the germline gene, one junction end is altered; a read error may explain this. The chain uses TRBV6-1 and TRBJ2-1, with D perhaps matching TRBD2 (6 bases). The CDR3 has 13 amino acids. Germline values: CDR1 MNHNS, CDR2 SASEGT. The chain's CDR3 is CASSDSGYYEQSF. The CDR3 DNA reads TGTGCCAGCAGTGATAGCGGATACTATGAGCAGTCCTTC.

This clonotype was seen repeatedly, ten times or more. The chain carries TRBV20-1 and TRBJ2-7; weak D call: TRBD2 (6 bases). The CDR3 covers 10 residues. Trimming pared 6 bases from V and 7 bases from J, leaving 10 bases between. CDR1 is DFQATT, CDR2 SNEGSKA, per germline (reference sequence). CDR3 coding DNA: TGCAGTGCGGGACTCTATGAGCAGTACTTC. Encoded protein: CSAGLYEQYF.

This clonotype was observed at least ten times. The chain combines TRBV20-1 with TRBJ2-1; 10 bases map to TRBD2. Trimming at V came to 4 bases and at J to 6 bases, leaving 9 bases not matched to a gene. This CDR3 is 15 amino acids long. Per germline, CDR1 DFQATT and CDR2 SNEGSKA (reference sequence). The CDR3 coding sequence is TGCAGTGCTACGCTCCTAGCGGGAGTAGGCAATGAGCAGTTCTTC. As protein: CSATLLAGVGNEQFF.

The V and J genes are TRBV7-9 and TRBJ2-3, with 8 bases that match TRBD1. The J segment lost 4 bases and the V segment lost 4 bases, leaving 13 bases of the junction unmatched. The CDR3 length is 17 residues. Germline V gene sequence: CDR1 SEHNR, CDR2 FQNEAQ (reference sequence). CDR3 loop: CASSSERWTGSPDTQYF. CDR3 nucleotide sequence: TGTGCCAGCAGCTCGGAACGTTGGACAGGGAGCCCAGATACGCAGTATTTT.

This clonotype came up many times. This rearrangement joins TRBV7-8 to TRBJ2-3; D gene unclear. Trimming took off 5 bases at V and 3 bases at J, with 15 bases between the two ends. Germline V gene lookup returns CDR1 SGHVS and CDR2 FQNEAQ. The CDR3 spans 15 residues. CDR3 nucleotides: TGTGCCAGCAGCCTACCACAACCCCGAACAGATACGCAGTATTTT. Amino acids: CASSLPQPRTDTQYF.